This T cell receptor (beta chain) is from a study of graft-versus-host responses after intestinal transplantation. The germline V and J ends were trimmed by 1 base and 0 bases, with 7 bases remaining between them. Looked up from germline, CDR1 is MGHRA and CDR2 is YSYEKL. The length of the CDR3 is 14 residues. The data were produced by immunoSEQ multiplex PCR, yet TCRdb's version contains in-frame clones alone and is incomplete. The sample yields about 25,000 clones, about 93% seen once. This specimen consisted of PBMCs, obtained roughly 29 days after intestinal transplant. The TCR comes from a human patient who received an intestinal transplant, so some T cells may come from the graft donor. The gene calls are TRBV4-1 and TRBJ2-7; TRBD2 might be the D (6 bases). The CDR3 bases are TGCGCCAGCAGCCAAGGCGGGGACTCCTACGAGCAGTACTTC. Encoded protein: CASSQGGDSYEQYF.